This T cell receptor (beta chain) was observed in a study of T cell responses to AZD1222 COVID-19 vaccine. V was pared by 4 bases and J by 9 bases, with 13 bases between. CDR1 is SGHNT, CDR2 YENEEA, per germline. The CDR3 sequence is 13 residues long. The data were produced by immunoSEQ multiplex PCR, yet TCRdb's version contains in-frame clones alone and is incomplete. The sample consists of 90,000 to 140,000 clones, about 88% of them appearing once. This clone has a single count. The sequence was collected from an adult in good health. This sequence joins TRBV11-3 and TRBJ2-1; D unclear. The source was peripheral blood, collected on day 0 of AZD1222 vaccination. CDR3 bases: TGTGCCAGCAGCTACTACGCGATGGGTGAGCAGTTCTTC. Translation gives CASSYYAMGEQFF.